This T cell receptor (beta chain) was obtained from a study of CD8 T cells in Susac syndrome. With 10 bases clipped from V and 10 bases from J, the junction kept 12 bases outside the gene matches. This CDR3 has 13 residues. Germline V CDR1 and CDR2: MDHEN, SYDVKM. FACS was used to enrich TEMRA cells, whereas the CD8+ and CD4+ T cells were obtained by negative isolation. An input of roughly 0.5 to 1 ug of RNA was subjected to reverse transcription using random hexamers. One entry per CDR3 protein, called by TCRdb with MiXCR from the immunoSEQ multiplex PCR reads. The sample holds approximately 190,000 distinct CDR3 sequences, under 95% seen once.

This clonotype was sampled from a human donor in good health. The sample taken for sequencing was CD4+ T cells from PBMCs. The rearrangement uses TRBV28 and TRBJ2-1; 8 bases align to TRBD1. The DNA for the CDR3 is TGTGCCACCGGAAGACAGGGGTCCCTGGAGCAGTTCTTC. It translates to CATGRQGSLEQFF. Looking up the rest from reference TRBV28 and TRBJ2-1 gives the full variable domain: DVKVTQSSRYLVKRTGEKVFLECVQDMDHENMFWYRQDPGLGLRLIYFSYDVKMKEKGDIPEGYSVSREKKERFSLILESASTNQTSMYLCATGRQGSLEQFFGPGTRLTVL.